This T cell receptor (beta chain) was identified in a study of T cells in Graves' hyperthyroidism and ophthalmopathy. This clonotype was seen ten or more times. The CDR3 regions of TCR beta were amplified from RNA transcripts. The HTBI set primed first-round TCR CDR3 RT-PCR. One entry per CDR3 protein, called by TCRdb with MiXCR from the multiplex PCR reads. This table holds some 500,000 distinct CDR3 sequences, approximately 25% found once. Germline assignment: CDR1 MNHEY and CDR2 SMNVEV (reference sequence). V shed 4 bases and J shed 0 bases, with 13 bases lying between them. This CDR3 spans 16 amino acids.

The sample taken for sequencing was blood. The chain combines TRBV27 with TRBJ1-3; tentative D call: TRBD1 (5 bases). The TCR originated in a woman younger than 45 with Graves' ophthalmopathy. In nucleotides, the CDR3 is TGTGCCAGCAGTTCAGACAGTATTCACTCTGGAAACACCATATATTTT. It is translated as CASSSDSIHSGNTIYF.